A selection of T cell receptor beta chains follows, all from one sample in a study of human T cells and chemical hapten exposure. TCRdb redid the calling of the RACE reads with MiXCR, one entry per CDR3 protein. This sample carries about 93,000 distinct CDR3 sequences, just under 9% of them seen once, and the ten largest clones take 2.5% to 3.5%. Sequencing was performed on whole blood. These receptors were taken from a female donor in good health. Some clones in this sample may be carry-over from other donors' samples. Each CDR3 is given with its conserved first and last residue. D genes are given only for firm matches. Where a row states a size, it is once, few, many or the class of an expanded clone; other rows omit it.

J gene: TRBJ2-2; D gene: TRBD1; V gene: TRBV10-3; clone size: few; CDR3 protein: CASRGTEAGELFF; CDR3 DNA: TGTGCCTCCCGTGGGACAGAAGCCGGGGAGCTGTTTTTT
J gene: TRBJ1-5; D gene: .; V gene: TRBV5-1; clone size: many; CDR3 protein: CASSLKGGQPQHF; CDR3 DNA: TGCGCCAGCAGCTTGAAGGGTGGTCAGCCCCAGCATTTT
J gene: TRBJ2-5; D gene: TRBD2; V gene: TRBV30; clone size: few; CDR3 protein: CAWSKAGGGTQYF; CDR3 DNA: TGTGCCTGGAGTAAAGCGGGAGGAGGGACCCAGTACTTC
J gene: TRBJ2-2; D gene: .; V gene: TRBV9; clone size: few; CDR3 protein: CASSVDLGSRGELFF; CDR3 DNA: TGTGCCAGCAGCGTAGATCTAGGGTCAAGGGGGGAGCTGTTTTTT
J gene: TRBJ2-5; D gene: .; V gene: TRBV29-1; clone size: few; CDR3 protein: CSVIPGTWETQYF; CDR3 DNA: TGCAGCGTCATCCCGGGGACCTGGGAGACCCAGTACTTC
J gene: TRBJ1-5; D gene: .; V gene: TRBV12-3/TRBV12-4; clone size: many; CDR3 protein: CASSKTGGNQPQHF; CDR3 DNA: TGTGCCAGCAGCAAGACGGGGGGCAATCAGCCCCAGCATTTT
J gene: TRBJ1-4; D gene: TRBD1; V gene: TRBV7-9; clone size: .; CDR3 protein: CASSRTGGIEKLFF; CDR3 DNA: TGTGCCAGCAGCAGGACAGGGGGAATTGAAAAACTGTTTTTT
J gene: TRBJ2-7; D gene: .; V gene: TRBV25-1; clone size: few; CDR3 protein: CASSETSGLSYEQYF; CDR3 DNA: TGTGCCAGCAGCGAAACTTCAGGTCTCTCCTACGAGCAGTACTTC
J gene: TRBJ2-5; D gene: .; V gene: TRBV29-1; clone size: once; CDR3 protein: CSVYGSLETQYF; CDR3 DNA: TGCAGCGTCTACGGGTCGTTGGAGACCCAGTACTTC
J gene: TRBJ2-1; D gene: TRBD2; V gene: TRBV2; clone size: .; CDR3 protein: CASRWGAGPPIDEQFF; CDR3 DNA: TGTGCCAGCAGGTGGGGAGCGGGACCACCCATCGATGAGCAGTTCTTC
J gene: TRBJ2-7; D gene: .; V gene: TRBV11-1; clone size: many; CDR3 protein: CASSLTTGSYEQYF; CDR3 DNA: TGTGCCAGCAGTCTTACGACAGGATCCTACGAGCAGTACTTC
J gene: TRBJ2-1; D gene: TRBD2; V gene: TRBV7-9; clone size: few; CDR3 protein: CASSSVAGVVNEQFF; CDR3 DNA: TGTGCCAGCAGCTCCGTAGCGGGAGTAGTAAATGAGCAGTTCTTC
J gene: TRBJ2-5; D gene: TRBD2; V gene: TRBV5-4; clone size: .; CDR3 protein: CASSLSGKETQYF; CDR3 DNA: TGTGCCAGCAGCCTCAGCGGGAAAGAGACCCAGTACTTC
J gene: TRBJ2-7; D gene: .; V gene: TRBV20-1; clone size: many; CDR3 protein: CSARGPGLEQYF; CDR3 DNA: TGCAGTGCTAGAGGCCCAGGCCTCGAGCAGTACTTC
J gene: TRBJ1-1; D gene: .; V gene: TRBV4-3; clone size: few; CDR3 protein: CASSPRQVSGTEAFF; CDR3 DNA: TGCGCCAGCAGCCCGCGCCAGGTATCGGGGACTGAAGCTTTCTTT
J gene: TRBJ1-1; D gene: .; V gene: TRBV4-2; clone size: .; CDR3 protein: CASSQEGSPRAFF; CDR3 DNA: TGTGCCAGCAGCCAAGAAGGCAGCCCACGAGCTTTCTTT
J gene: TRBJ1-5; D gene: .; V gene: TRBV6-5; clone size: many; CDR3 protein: CASSGAGAGNQPQHF; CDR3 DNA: TGTGCCAGCTCCGGGGCAGGGGCCGGAAATCAGCCCCAGCATTTT
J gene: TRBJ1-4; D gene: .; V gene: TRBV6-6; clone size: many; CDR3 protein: CASSLELGGEKLFF; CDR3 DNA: TGTGCCAGCAGCCTCGAACTAGGGGGTGAAAAACTGTTTTTT
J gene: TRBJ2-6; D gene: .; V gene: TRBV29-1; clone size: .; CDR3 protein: CSVRTVDGANVLTF; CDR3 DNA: TGCAGCGTTCGGACAGTCGACGGGGCCAACGTCCTGACTTTC
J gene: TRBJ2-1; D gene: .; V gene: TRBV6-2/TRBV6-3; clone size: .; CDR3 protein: CASREDGPADEQFF; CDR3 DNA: TGTGCCAGCAGGGAGGACGGCCCGGCCGATGAGCAGTTCTTC
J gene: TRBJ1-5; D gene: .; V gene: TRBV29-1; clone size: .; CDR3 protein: CSVQFFSGPHQPQHF; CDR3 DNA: TGCAGCGTTCAGTTCTTCTCAGGGCCCCATCAGCCCCAGCATTTT
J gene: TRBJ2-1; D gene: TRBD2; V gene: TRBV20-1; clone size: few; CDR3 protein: CSALTSGAYNEQFF; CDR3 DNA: TGCAGTGCTCTGACTAGCGGGGCCTACAATGAGCAGTTCTTC
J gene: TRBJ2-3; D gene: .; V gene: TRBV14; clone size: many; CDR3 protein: CASSGTTDTQYF; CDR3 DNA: TGTGCCAGCAGCGGGACCACAGATACGCAGTATTTT
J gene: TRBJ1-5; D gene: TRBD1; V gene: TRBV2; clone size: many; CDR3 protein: CASSEKGTGVQPQHF; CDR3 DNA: TGTGCCAGCAGTGAAAAGGGGACAGGGGTTCAGCCCCAGCATTTT
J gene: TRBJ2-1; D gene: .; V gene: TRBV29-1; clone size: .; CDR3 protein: CSVVTGVKEQFF; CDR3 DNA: TGCAGCGTTGTGACGGGAGTCAAGGAGCAGTTCTTC
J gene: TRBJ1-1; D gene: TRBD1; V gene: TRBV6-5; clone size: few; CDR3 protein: CASSETGRDTEAFF; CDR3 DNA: TGTGCCAGCAGTGAGACAGGGAGGGACACTGAAGCTTTCTTT
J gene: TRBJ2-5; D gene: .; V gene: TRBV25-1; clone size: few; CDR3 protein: CASSVKGERQETQYF; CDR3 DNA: TGTGCCAGCAGTGTCAAAGGGGAGCGACAAGAGACCCAGTACTTC
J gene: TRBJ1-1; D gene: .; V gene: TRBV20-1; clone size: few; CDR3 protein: CSASLGWANTEAFF; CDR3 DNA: TGCAGTGCTAGTCTAGGGTGGGCGAACACTGAAGCTTTCTTT
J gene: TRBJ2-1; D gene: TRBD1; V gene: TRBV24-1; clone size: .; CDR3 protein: CATSDSPGGRGLENEQFF; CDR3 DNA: TGTGCCACCAGTGATTCCCCAGGTGGCAGGGGGCTGGAAAATGAGCAGTTCTTC
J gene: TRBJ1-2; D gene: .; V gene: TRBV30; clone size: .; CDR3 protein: CAWSTVYGYTF; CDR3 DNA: TGTGCCTGGAGTACAGTCTATGGCTACACCTTC
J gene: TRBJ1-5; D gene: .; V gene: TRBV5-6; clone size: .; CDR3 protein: CASSLGSGSHQPQHF; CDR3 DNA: TGTGCCAGCAGCTTGGGTTCAGGGTCGCATCAGCCCCAGCATTTT
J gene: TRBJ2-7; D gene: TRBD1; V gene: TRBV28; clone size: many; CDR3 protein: CASSPGQVSYEQYF; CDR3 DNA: TGTGCCAGCAGCCCCGGACAGGTCTCCTACGAGCAGTACTTC
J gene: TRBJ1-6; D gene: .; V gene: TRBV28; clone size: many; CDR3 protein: CASTTERGSPLHF; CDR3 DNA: TGTGCCAGCACCACCGAGAGGGGTTCACCCCTCCACTTT
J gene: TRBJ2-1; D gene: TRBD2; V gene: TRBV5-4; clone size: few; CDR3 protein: CASSLGGAGGDEQFF; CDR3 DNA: TGTGCCAGCAGCTTGGGAGGAGCGGGAGGTGACGAGCAGTTCTTC
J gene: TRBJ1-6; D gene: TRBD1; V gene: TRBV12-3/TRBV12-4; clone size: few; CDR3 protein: CASSGTGAPYNSPLHF; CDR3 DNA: TGTGCCAGCAGTGGGACAGGGGCGCCCTATAATTCACCCCTCCACTTT
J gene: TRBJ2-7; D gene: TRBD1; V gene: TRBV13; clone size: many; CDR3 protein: CASSPWGTGETYEQYF; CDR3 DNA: TGTGCCAGCAGCCCTTGGGGGACAGGCGAAACCTACGAGCAGTACTTC
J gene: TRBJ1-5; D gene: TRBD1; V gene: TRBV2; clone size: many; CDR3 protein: CASSGQGAGQPQHF; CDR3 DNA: TGTGCCAGCAGTGGACAGGGGGCTGGTCAGCCCCAGCATTTT
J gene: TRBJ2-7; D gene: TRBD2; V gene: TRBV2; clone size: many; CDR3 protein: CASSPPGLAGNTYEQYF; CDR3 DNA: TGTGCCAGCAGCCCCCCGGGACTAGCGGGAAATACCTACGAGCAGTACTTC
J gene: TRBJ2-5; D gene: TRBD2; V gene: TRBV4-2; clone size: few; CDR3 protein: CASSPLVGGSGGETQYF; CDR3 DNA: TGTGCCAGCAGCCCGTTGGTTGGCGGGAGTGGCGGAGAGACCCAGTACTTC
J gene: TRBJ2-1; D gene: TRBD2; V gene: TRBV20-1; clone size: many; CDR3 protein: CSARDSPGLAIEQFF; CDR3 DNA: TGCAGTGCTAGAGATAGTCCGGGACTAGCGATTGAGCAGTTCTTC
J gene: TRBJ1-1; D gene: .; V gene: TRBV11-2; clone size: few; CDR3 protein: CASSLAGAPRAFF; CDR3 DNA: TGTGCCAGCAGCTTAGCCGGGGCTCCGCGAGCTTTCTTT
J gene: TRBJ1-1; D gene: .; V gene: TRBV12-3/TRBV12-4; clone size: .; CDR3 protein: CASSLEAEAFF; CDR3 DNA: TGTGCCAGCAGTTTAGAAGCTGAAGCTTTCTTT